Detailed here is one T cell receptor beta chain. Other nucleotide sequences from this sample produce the same CDR3. Across under 25 US areas, participants ranged in age from about 18 to 90 years. V shed 0 bases and J shed 5 bases, with 6 bases lying between them. CDR3 length: 13 amino acids. Germline values: CDR1 SGHNT, CDR2 YYREEE (reference sequence). The data stem from a study of blood T cell repertoires in COVID-19. Overall study context: Samples taken during acute and convalescent COVID-19 were collected in the United States, Italy and Spain. The analysed material was cDNA or gDNA that came from T cells, B-cell-depleted T cells, or PBMCs.

In the authors' workflow: From reference gene primer amplification, estimates of nucleated cell counts were derived. TCRdb's table, derived via immunoSEQ multiplex PCR, lists solely in-frame clones and lacks some. V and J calls and clone size come straight from that table; D and trimming were deduced from the DNA. The sample yields hundreds of thousands of clones, approximately 83% seen once. The clonotype comes from a woman aged 40 to 55 with acute COVID-19. The sequenced material came from PBMCs or T cells enriched from blood (not recorded which). The chain joins TRBV5-4 to TRBJ1-5; D unclear. CDR3 DNA: TGTGCCAGCAGCTTGGACCGGTATCAGCCCCAGCATTTT. Translated, it gives CASSLDRYQPQHF.